This T cell receptor beta chain was found in a study of blood T cell repertoires in COVID-19. Turning to the study itself: COVID-19 samples, acute and convalescent, were from the United States, Italy and Spain.

TCRdb's copy holds only in-frame clones and misses some; the assay was immunoSEQ multiplex PCR. The top ten clones hold less than 9% of a sample with roughly 130,000 clones, over 80% of them seen once. Looked up from germline, CDR1 is SGHTA and CDR2 is FQGTGA. Trimming took 6 bases from V and 2 from J, leaving 14 bases between them. The CDR3 has 14 amino acids. The J gene is TRBJ2-7, the V gene TRBV7-3; D perhaps matches TRBD1 (5 bases). The source is a young man with COVID-19, enrolled during active disease. Source material: peripheral blood. The CDR3 DNA follows: TGTGCCAGCAGTTGTCACAGGATACCCTACGAGCAGTACTTC. This codes for CASSCHRIPYEQYF.